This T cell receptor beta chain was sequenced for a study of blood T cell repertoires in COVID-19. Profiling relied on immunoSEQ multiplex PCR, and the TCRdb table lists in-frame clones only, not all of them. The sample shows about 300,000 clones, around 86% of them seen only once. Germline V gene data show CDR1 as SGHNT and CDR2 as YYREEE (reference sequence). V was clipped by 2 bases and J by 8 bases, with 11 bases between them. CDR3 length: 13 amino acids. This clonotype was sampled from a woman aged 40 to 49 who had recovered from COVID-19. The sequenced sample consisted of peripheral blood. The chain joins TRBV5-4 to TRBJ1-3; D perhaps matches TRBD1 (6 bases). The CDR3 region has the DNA TGTGCCAGCAGCTTCGGGACATTGGACACCATATATTTT. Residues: CASSFGTLDTIYF.